This T cell receptor (beta chain) stems from a study of siplizumab effects on memory and regulatory T cells. Notes on this clone: Its specificity is unknown.

Study results and caveats: Memory T cells appeared less diverse than naive cells, which seemed to contribute substantially to alloresponse.

Assay: immunoSEQ multiplex PCR; the TCRdb copy retains only in-frame clones and omits some. Among about 110,000 clones listed, 80% to 95% were seen once. Sequencing used CD4+ T cells sorted from blood. The sequence was collected from a human donor in good health.

The CDR3 spells CATGDGQGTQYF. CDR3 nucleotide sequence: TGCGCCACTGGGGACGGGCAGGGTACGCAGTATTTT. The V and J genes are TRBV5-1 and TRBJ2-3; possibly TRBD1 or TRBD2 for D (5 bases each). The CDR3 extends over 12 amino acids. V was clipped by 9 bases and J by 8 bases, with 16 bases between them. Germline CDR1 reads SGHRS; CDR2 reads YFSETQ.